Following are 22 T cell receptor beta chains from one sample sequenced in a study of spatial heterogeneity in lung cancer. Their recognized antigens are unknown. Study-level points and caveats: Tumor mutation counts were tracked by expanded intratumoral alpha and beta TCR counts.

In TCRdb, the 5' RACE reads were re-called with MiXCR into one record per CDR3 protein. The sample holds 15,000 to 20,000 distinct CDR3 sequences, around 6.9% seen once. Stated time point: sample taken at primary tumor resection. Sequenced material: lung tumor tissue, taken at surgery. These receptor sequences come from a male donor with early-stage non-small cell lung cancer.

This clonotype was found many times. The CDR3 sequence: CASSHLGAGSREKLFF. For the CDR3, the DNA is TGTGCCAGCAGCCACCTAGGGGCAGGGTCTAGGGAAAAACTGTTTTTT. The chain links TRBV3-1 to TRBJ1-4; a possible D gene is TRBD1 (5 bases). This CDR3 contains 16 residues. The ends were cut back, 3 bases at V and 8 bases at J, with 19 bases in the middle. The germline CDR1 and CDR2 sequences are LGHDT and YNNKEL (reference sequence).

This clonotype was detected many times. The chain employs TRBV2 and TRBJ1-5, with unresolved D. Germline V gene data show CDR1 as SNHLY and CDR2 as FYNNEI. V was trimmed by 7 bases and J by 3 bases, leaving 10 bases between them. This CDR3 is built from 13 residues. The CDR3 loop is CASKWADNQPQHF. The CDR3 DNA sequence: TGTGCCAGCAAATGGGCCGACAATCAGCCCCAGCATTTT.

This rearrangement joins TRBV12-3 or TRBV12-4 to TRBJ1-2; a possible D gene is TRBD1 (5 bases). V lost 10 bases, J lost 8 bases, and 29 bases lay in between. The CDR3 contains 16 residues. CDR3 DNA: TGTGCCACTTCAAACCTGGGCGCAGACAGAGTCCGCGGCTACACCTTC. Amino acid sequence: CATSNLGADRVRGYTF.

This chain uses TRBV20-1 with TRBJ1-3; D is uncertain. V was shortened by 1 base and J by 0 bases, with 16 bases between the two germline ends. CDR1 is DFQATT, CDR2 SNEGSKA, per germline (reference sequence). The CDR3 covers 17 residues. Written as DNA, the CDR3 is TGCAGTGCTAGAGCGTATCGGGCCAGTCCCTCTGGAAACACCATATATTTT. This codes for CSARAYRASPSGNTIYF.

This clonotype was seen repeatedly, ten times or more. Here the CDR3 reads CASIRGGEKLFF. CDR3 DNA sequence: TGTGCCAGCATTCGAGGGGGTGAAAAACTGTTTTTT. The chain links TRBV2 to TRBJ1-4; D is possibly TRBD1 (6 bases). V was shortened by 7 bases and J by 7 bases, with 10 bases between the two germline ends. This CDR3 has 12 residues. CDR1 and CDR2 (germline): SNHLY, FYNNEI.

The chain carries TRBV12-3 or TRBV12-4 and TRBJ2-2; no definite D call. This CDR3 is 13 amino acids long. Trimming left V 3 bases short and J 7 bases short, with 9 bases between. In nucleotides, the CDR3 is TGTGCCAGCAGTTTTGCCCGCGGCGGGGAGCTGTTTTTT. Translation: CASSFARGGELFF.

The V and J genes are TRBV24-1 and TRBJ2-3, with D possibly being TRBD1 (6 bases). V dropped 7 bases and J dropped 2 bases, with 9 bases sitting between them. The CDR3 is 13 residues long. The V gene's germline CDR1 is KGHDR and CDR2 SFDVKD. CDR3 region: CATRGATTDTQYF. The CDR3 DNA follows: TGTGCCACCAGGGGGGCGACCACAGATACGCAGTATTTT.

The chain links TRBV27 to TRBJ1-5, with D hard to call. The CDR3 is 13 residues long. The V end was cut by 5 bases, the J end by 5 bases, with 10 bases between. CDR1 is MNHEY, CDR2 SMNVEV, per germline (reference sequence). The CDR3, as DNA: TGTGCCAGCAGTCCCGGGCCAGATCAGCCCCAGCATTTT. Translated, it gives CASSPGPDQPQHF.

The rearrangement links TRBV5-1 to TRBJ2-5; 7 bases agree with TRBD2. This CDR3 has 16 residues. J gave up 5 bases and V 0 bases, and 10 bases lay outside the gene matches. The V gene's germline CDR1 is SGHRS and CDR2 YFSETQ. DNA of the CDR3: TGCGCCAGCAGCTTGGATGGGGGAGGGGTTCAGGAGACCCAGTACTTC. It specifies CASSLDGGGVQETQYF.

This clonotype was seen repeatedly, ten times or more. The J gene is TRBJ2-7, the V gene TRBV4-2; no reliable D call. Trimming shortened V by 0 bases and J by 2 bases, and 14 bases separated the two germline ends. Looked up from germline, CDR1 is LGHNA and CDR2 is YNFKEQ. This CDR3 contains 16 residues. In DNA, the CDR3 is TGTGCCAGCAGCCAAGATGCCCTAGAAAGGACCTACGAGCAGTACTTC. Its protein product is CASSQDALERTYEQYF.

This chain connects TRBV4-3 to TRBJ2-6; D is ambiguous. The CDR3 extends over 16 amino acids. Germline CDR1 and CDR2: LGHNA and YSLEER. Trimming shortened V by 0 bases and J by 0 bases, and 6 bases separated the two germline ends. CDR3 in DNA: TGCGCCAGCAGCCAAGAATGGGTCTCTGGGGCCAACGTCCTGACTTTC. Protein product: CASSQEWVSGANVLTF.

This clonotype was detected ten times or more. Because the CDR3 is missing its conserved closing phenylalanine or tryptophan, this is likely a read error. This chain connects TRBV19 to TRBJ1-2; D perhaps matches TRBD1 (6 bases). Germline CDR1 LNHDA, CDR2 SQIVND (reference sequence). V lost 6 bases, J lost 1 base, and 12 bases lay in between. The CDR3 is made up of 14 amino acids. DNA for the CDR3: TGTGCCAGTAGCAAGGGACAAGATAACTATGGCTACACCCTC. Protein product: CASSKGQDNYGYTL.

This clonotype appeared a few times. The CDR3, as DNA: TGTGCCATCAGTGAGGCGATACAGGGGGCGGGGAATGAGCAGTTCTTC. It specifies CAISEAIQGAGNEQFF. This chain uses TRBV10-3 with TRBJ2-1, with 9 bases lining up with TRBD1. With 2 bases clipped from V and 7 bases from J, the junction kept 9 bases outside the gene matches. In germline, CDR1 is ENHRY, CDR2 SYGVKD. CDR3 length: 16 amino acids.

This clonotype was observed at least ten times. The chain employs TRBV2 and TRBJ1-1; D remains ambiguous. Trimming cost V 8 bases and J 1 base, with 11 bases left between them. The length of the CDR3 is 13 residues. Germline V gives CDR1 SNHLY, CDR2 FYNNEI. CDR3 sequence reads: CASRTDQNTEAFF. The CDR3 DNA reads TGTGCCAGCCGGACGGACCAGAACACTGAAGCTTTCTTT. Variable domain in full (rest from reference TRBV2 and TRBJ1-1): EPEVTQTPSHQVTQMGQEVILRCVPISNHLYFYWYRQILGQKVEFLVSFYNNEISEKSEIFDDQFSVERPDGSNFTLKIRSTKLEDSAMYFCASRTDQNTEAFFGQGTRLTVV.

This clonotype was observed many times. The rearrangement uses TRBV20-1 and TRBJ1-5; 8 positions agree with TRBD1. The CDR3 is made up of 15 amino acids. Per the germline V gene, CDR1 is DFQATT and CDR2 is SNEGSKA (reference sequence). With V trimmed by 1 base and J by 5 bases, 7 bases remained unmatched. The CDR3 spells CSARGGQGGHQPQHF. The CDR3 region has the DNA TGCAGTGCTAGAGGAGGACAGGGAGGACATCAGCCCCAGCATTTT.

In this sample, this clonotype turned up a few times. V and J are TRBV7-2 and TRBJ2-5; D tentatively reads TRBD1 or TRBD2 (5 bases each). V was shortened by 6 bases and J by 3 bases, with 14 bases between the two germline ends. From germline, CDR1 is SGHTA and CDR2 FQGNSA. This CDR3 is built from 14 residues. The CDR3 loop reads CASRPGPPKETQYF. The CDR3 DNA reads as TGTGCCAGCAGGCCGGGACCTCCGAAAGAGACCCAGTACTTC.

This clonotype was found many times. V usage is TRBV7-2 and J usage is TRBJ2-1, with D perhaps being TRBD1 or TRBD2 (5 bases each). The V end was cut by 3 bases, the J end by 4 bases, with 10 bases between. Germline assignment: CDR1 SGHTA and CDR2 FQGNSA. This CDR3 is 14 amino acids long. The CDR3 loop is CASSFGTSYNEQFF. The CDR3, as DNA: TGTGCCAGCAGCTTCGGGACGAGTTACAATGAGCAGTTCTTC.

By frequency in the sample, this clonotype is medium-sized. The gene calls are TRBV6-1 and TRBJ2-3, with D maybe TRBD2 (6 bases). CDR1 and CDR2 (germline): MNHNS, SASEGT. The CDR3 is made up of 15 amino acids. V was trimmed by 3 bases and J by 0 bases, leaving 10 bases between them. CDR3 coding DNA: TGTGCCAGCAGTGACGCGGGGAAGAGCACAGATACGCAGTATTTT. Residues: CASSDAGKSTDTQYF.

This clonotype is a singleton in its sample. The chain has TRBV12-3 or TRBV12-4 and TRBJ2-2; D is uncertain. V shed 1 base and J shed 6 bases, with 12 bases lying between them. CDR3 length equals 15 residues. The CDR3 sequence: CASSLVGKRAGELFF. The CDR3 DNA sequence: TGTGCCAGCAGTTTAGTGGGGAAAAGAGCCGGGGAGCTGTTTTTT.

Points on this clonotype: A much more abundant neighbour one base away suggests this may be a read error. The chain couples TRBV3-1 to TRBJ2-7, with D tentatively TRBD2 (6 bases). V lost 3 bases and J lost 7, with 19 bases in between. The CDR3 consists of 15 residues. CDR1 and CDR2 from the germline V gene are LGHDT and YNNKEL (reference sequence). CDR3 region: CASSQSTRGSVEQYF. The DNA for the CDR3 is TGTGCCAGCAGCCAGTCGACTCGGGGGAGCGTGGAGCAGTACTTC.

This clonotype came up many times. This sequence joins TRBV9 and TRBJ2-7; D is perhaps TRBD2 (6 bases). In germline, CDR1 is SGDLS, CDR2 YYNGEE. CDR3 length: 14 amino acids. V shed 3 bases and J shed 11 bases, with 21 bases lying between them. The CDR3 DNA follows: TGTGCCAGCAGCGCCCGACCCCCTAGGGAGGACGAGTACTTC. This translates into CASSARPPREDEYF.

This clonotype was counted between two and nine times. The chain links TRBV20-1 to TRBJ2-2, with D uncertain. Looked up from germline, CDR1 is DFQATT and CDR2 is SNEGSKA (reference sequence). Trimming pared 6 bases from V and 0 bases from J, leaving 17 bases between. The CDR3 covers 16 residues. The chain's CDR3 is CSADFQGNANTGELFF. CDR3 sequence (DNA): TGCAGTGCCGACTTCCAAGGAAACGCGAACACCGGGGAGCTGTTTTTT.